A selection of T cell receptor beta chains follows, all from one sample in a study of PD-1 blockade in classical Hodgkin lymphoma. Assay used: immunoSEQ multiplex PCR; TCRdb lists only in-frame clones, some missing. The sample carries fewer than 15,000 clones, about 89% recorded once. Sample: CD8+ T cells from blood, taken before the fourth cycle of nivolumab. The receptors were gathered from a human donor with classical Hodgkin lymphoma. Both conserved end residues are part of each CDR3. The D gene is left open where the match is weak. Part of the rows lack a size; the others show once, few, many or a class for expanded clones.

abundance: NA
d_gene: TRBD1
v_gene: TRBV14
j_gene: TRBJ2-7
CDR3nt: TGCGACAGGGGGCCTTACGAGCAGTACTTC
CDR3aa: CDRGPYEQYF

abundance: NA
d_gene: TRBD1
v_gene: TRBV7-6
j_gene: TRBJ2-2
CDR3nt: TGTGCCAGCAGCTTATACCCGGGACAGGGGGCCACCGGGGAGCTGTTTTTT
CDR3aa: CASSLYPGQGATGELFF

abundance: NA
d_gene: TRBD2
v_gene: TRBV5-4
j_gene: TRBJ2-6
CDR3nt: TGTGCCATTTCTAGCGGTCTATCTGGGGCCAACGTCCTGACTTTC
CDR3aa: CAISSGLSGANVLTF

abundance: NA
d_gene: NA
v_gene: TRBV9
j_gene: TRBJ2-7
CDR3nt: TGTGCCAGCAGCGTAGCCGACAGTAACTACGAGCAGTACTTC
CDR3aa: CASSVADSNYEQYF

abundance: once
d_gene: NA
v_gene: TRBV11-2
j_gene: TRBJ2-7
CDR3nt: TGTGCCAGCAGCTTAGATCGGACCGGTTACGAGCAGTACTTC
CDR3aa: CASSLDRTGYEQYF

abundance: NA
d_gene: TRBD2
v_gene: TRBV18
j_gene: TRBJ2-1
CDR3nt: TGTGCCAGCTCACCGGGACTAGGGGGGTACAATGAGCAGTTCTTC
CDR3aa: CASSPGLGGYNEQFF

abundance: NA
d_gene: NA
v_gene: TRBV30
j_gene: TRBJ1-3
CDR3nt: TGTGCCTGGAGTGTGGATTCGGGGCTTTGTTCCTCTGGAAACACCATATATTTT
CDR3aa: CAWSVDSGLCSSGNTIYF

abundance: NA
d_gene: NA
v_gene: TRBV5-4
j_gene: TRBJ2-5
CDR3nt: TGTGCCAGCAGCTTGAATGGCGACTACCCAGTACGGTTAGAGACCCAGTACTTC
CDR3aa: CASSLNGDYPVRLETQYF

abundance: once
d_gene: TRBD1
v_gene: TRBV27
j_gene: TRBJ2-7
CDR3nt: TGTGCCAGCAGTCAGGACAGGGGGCTGGGGGAGCAGTACTTC
CDR3aa: CASSQDRGLGEQYF

abundance: NA
d_gene: NA
v_gene: TRBV6-1
j_gene: TRBJ2-7
CDR3nt: TGTGCCAGCGAACCTGGCTTTTCGTACGAGCAGTACTTC
CDR3aa: CASEPGFSYEQYF

abundance: NA
d_gene: NA
v_gene: TRBV14
j_gene: TRBJ2-3
CDR3nt: TGTGCCAGCAGCCAAGAAAATGGAGACAGGAACACAGATACGCAGTATTTT
CDR3aa: CASSQENGDRNTDTQYF